This T cell receptor (beta chain) came from a study of shared clonotypes between healthy human individuals. V gave up 5 bases and J gave up 7 bases; unmatched junction bases: 17. CDR3 length: 17 amino acids. Per germline, CDR1 SEHNR and CDR2 FQNEAQ (reference sequence). The genomic DNA of each subset was split evenly across several immunoSEQ plates. Profiling relied on immunoSEQ multiplex PCR, and the TCRdb table lists in-frame clones only, not all of them. Of around 1.1 million clones detected, about 80% appear once; the ten largest clones hold 0.89%. Donors comprised only Caucasian adults living in Nashville, Tennessee. This clone was seen a few times. No antigen is known for it. Study-wide results and limits: Relative to memory subsets, naive subsets generally showed larger estimated richness.

J is TRBJ1-2 and V is TRBV7-9; TRBD1 aligns across 9 bases. This receptor was identified in a man aged 18 to 29 in good health. Some clones in this sample may be carry-over from other donors' samples. Sequencing was carried out using memory CD4+ T cells from PBMCs. The subset is: CD45RA-negative fraction. CDR3 DNA: TGTGCCAGCAGCCCGCCGGGACAGGGTTCCCTACCGCGTGGCTACACCTTC. Translation: CASSPPGQGSLPRGYTF.